The source of this T cell receptor (beta chain) is a study of post-analysis software for immune sequencing data. Study context: Several disease courses (relapsing-remitting, secondary progressive and progressive-relapsing) of multiple sclerosis were included. Regarding the study as a whole: TRBV5-6, TRBV5-1 and TRBV20-1 belonged to a set of roughly 5 TRBV segments that were more frequent in patients than controls.

As to this clonotype: The target antigen is unknown.

Carried by the TCR beta cDNA libraries were unique molecular identifiers. The authors obtained some 500,000 cDNA molecules from approximately 1 to 10 million T cells. Via MiXCR, TCRdb re-called the PCR reads, giving one row per CDR3 protein. The table includes roughly 540,000 distinct CDR3 sequences, 34% detected once. Germline loops: CDR1 SGHRS, CDR2 YFSETQ. This CDR3 region has 13 residues. V was shortened by 5 bases and J by 6 bases, with 12 bases between the two germline ends. The sequencing input was blood. This chain joins TRBV5-1 and TRBJ2-1, with TRBD2 as a possible D gene (6 bases). The clonotype was recovered from a girl between 2 and 17 years old with multiple sclerosis. The CDR3 sequence is CASRDYPCNEQFF. The CDR3 DNA follows: TGCGCCAGCAGGGACTATCCATGCAATGAGCAGTTCTTC.